The clone carrying this TCR beta chain showed up many times. This entry is derived from a study of neurological immune-mediated disorders. Each CDR3 protein is one row after TCRdb ran MiXCR on the 5' RACE reads. The sample yields almost 30,000 distinct CDR3 sequences, 9% to 13% seen once. Germline V gene lookup returns CDR1 MNHEY and CDR2 SMNVEV (reference sequence). The trim removed 3 bases at V and 4 bases at J, leaving 10 bases unmatched. The length of the CDR3 is 16 residues. The V and J genes are TRBV27 and TRBJ2-7; 9 bases line up with TRBD2. The clonotype comes from a woman in her sixties or seventies in good health. The sequenced sample was PBMCs. For the CDR3, the DNA is TGTGCCAGCAGTTTTCGGTCGGTGAGCGGGGGGTACGAGCAGTACTTC. It specifies CASSFRSVSGGYEQYF.